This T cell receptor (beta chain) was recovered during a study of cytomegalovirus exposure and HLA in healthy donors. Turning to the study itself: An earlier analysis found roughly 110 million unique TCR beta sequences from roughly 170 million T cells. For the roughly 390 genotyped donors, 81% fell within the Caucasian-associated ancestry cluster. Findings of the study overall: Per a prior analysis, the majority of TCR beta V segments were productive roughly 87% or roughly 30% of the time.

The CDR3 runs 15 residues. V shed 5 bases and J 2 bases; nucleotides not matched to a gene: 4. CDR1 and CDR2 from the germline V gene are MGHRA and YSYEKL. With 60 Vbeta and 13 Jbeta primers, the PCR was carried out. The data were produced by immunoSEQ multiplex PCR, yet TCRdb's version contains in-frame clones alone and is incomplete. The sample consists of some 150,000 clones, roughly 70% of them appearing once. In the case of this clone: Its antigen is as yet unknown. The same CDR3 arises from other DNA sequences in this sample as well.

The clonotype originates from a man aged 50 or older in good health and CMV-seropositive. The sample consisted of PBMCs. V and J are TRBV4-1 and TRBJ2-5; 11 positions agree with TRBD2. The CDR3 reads CASSIGTSGQETQYF. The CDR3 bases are TGCGCCAGCAGCATCGGGACTAGCGGACAAGAGACCCAGTACTTC.